A single sample is the source of the 19 T cell receptor beta chains below, sequenced in a study of molecular identifiers for immune sequencing clone quantification. TCRdb ran MiXCR on the PCR reads and lists one entry per CDR3 protein. The table records approximately 590,000 distinct CDR3 sequences, 25% of them present only once. The sample comprised naive CD8+ T cells from blood, with Jurkat cell RNA spiked in. The subset is: FACS-sorted CD8+CD4-CCR7+CD45RA+ naive T cells. Receptor source: a human donor in good health. Some libraries in this study had Jurkat cell RNA spiked in.

To note about this clonotype: A read error may explain this, as a much larger clone is one base away. J is TRBJ2-5 and V is TRBV6-2 or TRBV6-3; D is ambiguous. CDR1 and CDR2 from the germline V gene are MNHEY and SVGEGT. The CDR3 is 17 residues long. CDR3 sequence reads: CARSSPRGPYPQETQYF. CDR3 DNA sequence: TGTGCCCGCAGTTCCCCGCGAGGACCCTATCCCCAAGAGACCCAGTACTTC.

This clonotype was seen repeatedly, ten times or more. This chain connects TRBV27 to TRBJ2-7; tentatively, D is TRBD1 (6 bases). The CDR3 has 14 residues. Trimming removed 0 bases at V and 7 bases at J, with 13 bases between. Per the germline V gene, CDR1 is MNHEY and CDR2 is SMNVEV (reference sequence). CDR3 sequence: CASSLSTQGWEQYF. The CDR3 bases are TGTGCCAGCAGTTTATCCACACAGGGCTGGGAGCAGTACTTC.

This clonotype was seen ten or more times. The chain has TRBV28 and TRBJ1-2; 8 bases align to TRBD1. Trimming took 4 bases from V and 4 from J; bases not matched to a gene: 8. The CDR3 totals 15 residues. Per germline, CDR1 MDHEN and CDR2 SYDVKM. CDR3 sequence: CASSSDRGPGYGYTF. The CDR3 DNA follows: TGTGCCAGCAGTTCAGACAGGGGCCCTGGCTATGGCTACACCTTC.

This clonotype turned up a few times. This sequence joins TRBV7-9 and TRBJ1-3; D remains ambiguous. The CDR3 has 12 amino acids. Germline CDR1 reads SEHNR; CDR2 reads FQNEAQ (reference sequence). Trimming left V 6 bases short and J 0 bases short, with 3 bases between. This CDR3 is CASRPSGNTIYF. The CDR3 bases are TGTGCCAGCAGACCCTCTGGAAACACCATATATTTT.

This clonotype was counted only a few times. An end of the junction does not agree with germline; a read error may underlie this. The J gene is TRBJ2-1, the V gene TRBV30, with D tentatively TRBD1 or TRBD2 (5 bases each). The CDR3 is made up of 13 amino acids. Germline V gene data show CDR1 as GTSNPN and CDR2 as SVGIG (reference sequence). The CDR3 here is CAWKGRGFNERFF. The CDR3 coding sequence is TGTGCCTGGAAGGGTCGGGGCTTTAATGAGCGGTTCTTC.

As for this clonotype: The conserved phenylalanine or tryptophan is not found at the CDR3 terminus, so this likely reflects a read error. The chain couples TRBV7-2 to TRBJ2-7; TRBD2 matches at 10 bases. This CDR3 is 15 amino acids long. From germline, CDR1 is SGHTA and CDR2 FQGNSA. The V gene end was trimmed by 1 base and the J gene end by 4 bases; junction bases not matched to a gene: 4. CDR3 sequence reads: CASSLEGLATYEQYI. Here the CDR3 DNA reads TGTGCCAGCAGCTTAGAGGGACTAGCGACGTACGAGCAGTACATC.

Of note for this clonotype: At one end, the junction sequence differs from germline, possibly due to a read error. The chain couples TRBV2 to TRBJ2-1, with D unresolved. CDR1 and CDR2 (germline): SNHLY, FYNNEI. The CDR3 loop spans 14 amino acids. The CDR3 DNA follows: TGTGCCAGCAGTGGCGCGAACTCCTACAATGAGCAGCTCTTC. It is translated as CASSGANSYNEQLF.

This clonotype was recorded once. A much larger clone lies a single base off, so this may be a read error. V and J are TRBV5-3 and TRBJ1-5, with unresolved D. TRBV5-3 is classed as an ORF, of uncertain function. This CDR3 contains 12 residues. This chain's CDR3 is CASSWEDQPQHF. In DNA, the CDR3 is TGTGCCAGCAGCTGGGAAGATCAGCCCCAGCATTTT.

At least ten counts were recorded for this clonotype. V usage is TRBV27 and J usage is TRBJ2-7; no reliable D call. CDR3 size: 13 residues. The germline V gene has CDR1 MNHEY and CDR2 SMNVEV (reference sequence). Deletions cut 5 bases from V and 2 bases from J, with 10 bases between. The CDR3: CASSLHRAYEQYF. CDR3 in DNA: TGTGCCAGCAGTCTCCACCGAGCCTACGAGCAGTACTTC.

This clonotype was seen at least ten times. The chain joins TRBV20-1 to TRBJ2-7; D perhaps matches TRBD1 (5 bases). CDR1 and CDR2 (germline): DFQATT, SNEGSKA (reference sequence). The CDR3 runs to 16 residues. Trimming stripped 0 bases from V and 4 bases from J, with 19 bases between. Here the CDR3 reads CSARDPPRQGIYEQYF. The CDR3, as DNA: TGCAGTGCTAGAGATCCCCCTCGGCAGGGAATTTACGAGCAGTACTTC.

This clonotype has at least ten counts. V usage is TRBV4-1 and J usage is TRBJ2-7, with TRBD1 matching 11 bases. Germline CDR1 and CDR2: MGHRA and YSYEKL. The CDR3 spans 15 residues. Trimming cost V 1 base and J 7 bases; bases outside gene matches: 6. The CDR3 loop is CASSQGTGGMGEQYF. In DNA, the CDR3 is TGCGCCAGCAGCCAAGGGACAGGGGGCATGGGGGAGCAGTACTTC.

Turning to this clonotype: A much more abundant neighbour one base away suggests this may be a read error. The rearrangement links TRBV5-1 to TRBJ2-7; a weak D match, TRBD2 (6 bases). V shed 0 bases and J shed 6 bases, with 10 bases lying between them. This CDR3 comprises 13 residues. CDR1 is SGHRS, CDR2 YFSETQ, per germline. The CDR3 loop is CASSLGRGGEQYF. DNA for the CDR3: TGCGCCAGCAGCTTGGGGCGGGGCGGCGAGCAGTACTTC.

The chain recombines TRBV6-2 or TRBV6-3 with TRBJ1-1; 8 bases line up with TRBD1. V dropped 6 bases and J dropped 3; count of bases not matched to a gene: 18. Germline CDR1 and CDR2: MNHEY and SVGEGT. This CDR3 region has 18 residues. The CDR3 is CASRNPLWTGLLDTEAFF. For the CDR3, the DNA is TGTGCCAGCAGGAACCCCCTTTGGACAGGGCTGTTGGACACTGAAGCTTTCTTT.

About this clonotype itself: An end of the junction differs from the germline gene, which may be a read error. This sequence joins TRBV12-3 or TRBV12-4 and TRBJ2-2; D is tentatively TRBD1 or TRBD2 (6 bases each). CDR3 length equals 13 residues. The CDR3 bases are TGTGCCAGCAGGGCAGGGGAGGCCGGGGAGCTGGTTTTT. As protein: CASRAGEAGELVF.

This clonotype was recorded a few times. The chain joins TRBV6-6 to TRBJ2-1, with 10 bases aligning to TRBD2. Germline assignment: CDR1 MNHNY and CDR2 SVGAGI (reference sequence). The CDR3 covers 16 residues. Trimming cost V 0 bases and J 4 bases; bases outside gene matches: 3. The CDR3 region is CASSYSLAGEYNEQFF. The CDR3 DNA reads as TGTGCCAGCAGTTACTCCCTAGCGGGAGAGTACAATGAGCAGTTCTTC.

The J gene is TRBJ2-2, the V gene TRBV9; perhaps TRBD2 as D (6 bases). Trimming pared 6 bases from V and 7 bases from J, leaving 13 bases between. CDR1 SGDLS and CDR2 YYNGEE come from the germline V gene. The CDR3 sequence is 13 residues long. CDR3 sequence: CASTPWGDGELFF. The CDR3 DNA follows: TGTGCCAGCACCCCATGGGGGGACGGGGAGCTGTTTTTT.

This clonotype was counted ten times or more. V and J are TRBV4-1 and TRBJ2-1; tentative D call: TRBD2 (6 bases). V was cut by 5 bases and J by 8 bases, with 13 bases left in between. The V gene's germline CDR1 is MGHRA and CDR2 YSYEKL. This CDR3 contains 13 residues. In nucleotides, the CDR3 is TGCGCCAGCAGCGCCCACTCTAGCGATGAGCAGTTCTTC. Protein sequence: CASSAHSSDEQFF.

Turning to this clonotype: Possible read error: a much larger clone is one base away. The chain uses TRBV7-9 and TRBJ1-4; D perhaps matches TRBD1 (6 bases). Germline values: CDR1 SEHNR, CDR2 FQNEAQ (reference sequence). The CDR3 length is 15 residues. The CDR3 is CVSSLEGQSNEKLFF. CDR3 coding DNA: TGTGTCAGCAGCTTAGAGGGACAATCTAATGAAAAACTGTTTTTT.

There are many counts of this clonotype. The chain employs TRBV28 and TRBJ1-1; 8 nucleotides align to TRBD1. The CDR3 has 16 residues. The junction had 4 bases not matched to a gene; V was cut back by 1 base and J by 0 bases. Germline V gene lookup returns CDR1 MDHEN and CDR2 SYDVKM. The DNA for the CDR3 is TGTGCCAGCAGTTTATTTCAGGGGGCGTTGAACACTGAAGCTTTCTTT. Translated, it gives CASSLFQGALNTEAFF.